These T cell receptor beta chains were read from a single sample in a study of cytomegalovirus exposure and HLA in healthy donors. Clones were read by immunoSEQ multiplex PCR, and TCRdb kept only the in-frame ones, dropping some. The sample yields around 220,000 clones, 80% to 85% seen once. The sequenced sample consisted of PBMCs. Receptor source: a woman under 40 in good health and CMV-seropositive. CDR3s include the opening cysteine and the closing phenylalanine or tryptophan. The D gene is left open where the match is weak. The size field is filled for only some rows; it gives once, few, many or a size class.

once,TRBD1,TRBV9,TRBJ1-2,TGTGCCAGCAGCGAAGGACAGGGGGGAAACTATGGCTACACCTTC,CASSEGQGGNYGYTF
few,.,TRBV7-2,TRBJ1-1,TGTGGCGTGCAGGAGAACACTGAAGCTTTCTTT,CGVQENTEAFF
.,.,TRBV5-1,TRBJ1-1,TGCGCCAGCAGCTTGAGAGTACAGAACACTGAAGCTTTCTTT,CASSLRVQNTEAFF
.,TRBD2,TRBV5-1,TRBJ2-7,TGCGCCAGCGGATGGACTAGCGGCTCCTACGAGCAGTACTTC,CASGWTSGSYEQYF
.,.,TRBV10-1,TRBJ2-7,TGCGCCAGCAGTGATTACCCGGGGTACGAGCAGTACTTC,CASSDYPGYEQYF
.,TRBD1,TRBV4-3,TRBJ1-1,TGCGCCAGCAGCCACTATACAGGGGACACTGAAGCTTTCTTT,CASSHYTGDTEAFF
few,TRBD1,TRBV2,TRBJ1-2,TGTGCCAGCAGTCCGGGGACAGTGAACTATGGCTACACCTTC,CASSPGTVNYGYTF
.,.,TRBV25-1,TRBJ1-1,TGTGCCAGCAGTGAGGGACAATGGACTGAAGCTTTCTTT,CASSEGQWTEAFF
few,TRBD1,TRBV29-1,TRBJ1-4,TGCAGCGTTGAAGGAGGACAGGGGGAAAAACTGTTTTTT,CSVEGGQGEKLFF
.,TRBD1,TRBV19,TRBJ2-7,TGTGCCAGTAGTACTGGACAGGGGGACTACGAGCAGTACTTC,CASSTGQGDYEQYF
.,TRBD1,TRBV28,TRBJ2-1,TGTGCCAGCAGTTCCCGGGACAGATACAATGAGCAGTTCTTC,CASSSRDRYNEQFF
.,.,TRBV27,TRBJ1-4,TGTGCCAGCCAAAAGAGGGGGATTGATGAAAAACTGTTTTTT,CASQKRGIDEKLFF
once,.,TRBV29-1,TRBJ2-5,TGCAGCGTACCACACAAAGAGACCCAGTACTTC,CSVPHKETQYF
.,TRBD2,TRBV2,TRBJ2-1,TGTGCCAGCAGTGACCACAAACCGGGACTAGCGGATTACAATGAGCAGTTCTTC,CASSDHKPGLADYNEQFF
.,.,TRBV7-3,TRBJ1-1,TGTGCCAGCAGCTTGTTTCGTGTAAAGGCGGGAGCTTTCTTT,CASSLFRVKAGAFF
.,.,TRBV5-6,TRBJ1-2,TGTGCCAGCAATACATATCCGGGGGGCGCAGCTGGCTACACCTTC,CASNTYPGGAAGYTF
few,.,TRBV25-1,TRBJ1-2,TGTGCCAGCAGTCCGGACAGCTATGGCTACACCTTC,CASSPDSYGYTF
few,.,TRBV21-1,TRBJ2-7,TGTGCCAGCAGCAAAATGAGGTATCGGACAGGGGGAACCGAGCAGTACTTC,CASSKMRYRTGGTEQYF
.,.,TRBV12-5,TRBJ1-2,TGTGCTAGTAGGGGGAGCCAGGGCTACACCTTC,CASRGSQGYTF
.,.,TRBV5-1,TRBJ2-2,TGCGCCAGCAGCTTGGGTAGGGCCGGCACCGGGGAGCTGTTTTTT,CASSLGRAGTGELFF
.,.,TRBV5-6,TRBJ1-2,TGTGCCAGCCACGGTAACTATGGCTACACCTTC,CASHGNYGYTF
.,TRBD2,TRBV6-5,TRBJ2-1,TGTGCCAGCAGTTGGACTAGCGGGAGCTTGGGTGAGCAGTTCTTC,CASSWTSGSLGEQFF
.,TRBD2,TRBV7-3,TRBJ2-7,TGTGCCAGCAGCTTAGCGGGAGGTTCCGAGCAGTACTTC,CASSLAGGSEQYF